This T cell receptor beta chain comes out of a study of T cells expressing NK-cell markers. Study-level findings and limits: Whether expanded NKG2C+ T cell clones were HCMV specific stayed uncertain. Roughly six donors carried dominant NKG2C+ clonotypes that made up 1.0-7.0% of their CD8+ T cells.

As concerns this clonotype: The antigen is undetermined.

The CDR3 contains 13 residues. Germline V gene data show CDR1 as SEHNR and CDR2 as FQNEAQ (reference sequence). TCRdb reworked the 5' RACE reads into one entry per CDR3 protein, no DNA. This repertoire includes 300,000 or so distinct CDR3 sequences. The sequencing input was blood T cells: a sorted CD56 or NKG2C T cell subset, CD4+ or CD8+ T cells, or bulk PBMC T cells (not recorded which). The V gene is TRBV7-9, the J gene TRBJ2-1. The TCR comes from a woman between 18 and 75 years old in good health. The CDR3 spells CASSPETYNEQFF.